The 16 T cell receptor beta chains presented below share a single source sample, sequenced in a study of response to subunit inactivated influenza vaccine. Each CDR3 protein is one row after TCRdb ran MiXCR on the RT-PCR reads. The table has over 400,000 distinct CDR3 sequences, 10% to 15% seen once; the top ten hold roughly 13%. Here the sequenced sample was PBMCs from blood, taken 35 to 45 days after vaccination. The receptors were gathered from a man in his forties or fifties who received an inactivated influenza vaccine.

There are a few counts of this clonotype. The chain links TRBV4-2 to TRBJ2-1; TRBD2 aligns across 10 bases. This CDR3 is 17 amino acids long. Germline V lookup: CDR1 LGHNA, CDR2 YNFKEQ. The trim removed 4 bases at V and 3 bases at J, leaving 9 bases unmatched. CDR3 sequence reads: CASSPSGRGEGYNEQFF. DNA for the CDR3: TGTGCCAGCAGCCCAAGCGGGAGGGGTGAGGGCTACAATGAGCAGTTCTTC.

The chain is built from TRBV20-1 and TRBJ1-1; 7 bases are shared with TRBD1. The CDR3 spans 14 residues. Looked up from germline, CDR1 is DFQATT and CDR2 is SNEGSKA (reference sequence). Germline trimming cut 6 bases from V and 1 base from J; bases unmatched to any gene: 8. CDR3 DNA sequence: TGCAGTGCCAAGAAGGGGGCGGGGAACACTGAAGCTTTCTTT. Translation: CSAKKGAGNTEAFF.

A few counts support this clonotype. The rearrangement links TRBV6-5 to TRBJ1-5; 8 bases align to TRBD1. CDR1 MNHEY and CDR2 SVGAGI come from the germline V gene. Unmatched junction bases numbered 5, after V lost 5 bases and J lost 5 bases. The CDR3 is made up of 14 amino acids. This CDR3 reads CASSLQGEYQPQHF. CDR3 nucleotide sequence: TGTGCCAGCAGTCTACAGGGGGAGTATCAGCCCCAGCATTTT.

The V call is TRBV12-3 or TRBV12-4, the J call TRBJ1-1; weak D call: TRBD1 (6 bases). There are 13 residues in the CDR3. V lost 6 bases to trimming and J lost 4 bases, with 12 bases between them. The CDR3 bases are TGTGCCAGCAGGCCAACAGGGATCACTGAAGCTTTCTTT. Its protein product is CASRPTGITEAFF.

With regard to this clonotype: This may stem from a read error, because a much larger clone lies one nucleotide away. The chain has TRBV6-2 or TRBV6-3 and TRBJ2-1; 10 positions match TRBD2. V gave up 7 bases and J gave up 0 bases; unmatched junction bases: 3. Germline lookup yields CDR1 MNHEY and CDR2 SVGEGT. The CDR3 is 15 amino acids. This chain's CDR3 is CASTWTSGSYNEQFF. The DNA of the CDR3 is TGTGCCAGCACCTGGACTAGCGGCTCCTACAATGAGCAGTTCTTC.

This clonotype showed up just a few times. This rearrangement joins TRBV3-1 to TRBJ2-7; a weak D match, TRBD1 (6 bases). The V gene's germline CDR1 is LGHDT and CDR2 YNNKEL (reference sequence). The CDR3 spans 16 residues. V was shortened by 2 bases and J by 3 bases, with 17 bases between the two germline ends. The CDR3 coding sequence is TGTGCCAGCAGCCAAACAGGGACCTTCAATAACTACGAGCAGTACTTC. This encodes CASSQTGTFNNYEQYF.

The chain is built from TRBV4-1 and TRBJ1-2; no reliable D call. V was cut by 4 bases and J by 8 bases, with 17 bases left in between. CDR1 MGHRA and CDR2 YSYEKL come from the germline V gene. The CDR3 totals 14 residues. DNA of the CDR3: TGCGCCAGCAGCCTCCTGGCCCTAGCGGGGGGCTACACCTTC. This encodes CASSLLALAGGYTF.

This clonotype has more than one count but fewer than ten. This chain links TRBV27 with TRBJ2-7; 7 nucleotides agree with TRBD1. Germline V lookup: CDR1 MNHEY, CDR2 SMNVEV (reference sequence). V lost 5 bases to trimming and J lost 6 bases; unmatched junction nucleotides: 13. The length of the CDR3 is 15 residues. In DNA, the CDR3 is TGTGCCAGCAGTCCATACCGGGACAGAGGGTCCGAGCAGTACTTC. As protein: CASSPYRDRGSEQYF.

This clonotype was picked up many times. The chain is built from TRBV18 and TRBJ2-2, with 7 bases lining up with TRBD1. V dropped 6 bases and J dropped 3; count of bases not matched to a gene: 1. The germline V gene encodes CDR1 KGHSH and CDR2 LQKENI. The CDR3 has 13 residues. CDR3 in amino acids: CASSTGYTGELFF. CDR3 in DNA: TGTGCCAGCTCGACAGGGTACACCGGGGAGCTGTTTTTT.

This clonotype showed up just a few times. The rearrangement links TRBV20-1 to TRBJ2-1, with 11 bases lining up with TRBD2. CDR3 size: 15 residues. The V and J ends lost 1 base and 5 bases, in that order; junction bases with no gene match: 4. Germline V gene sequence: CDR1 DFQATT, CDR2 SNEGSKA (reference sequence). In DNA form, the CDR3 reads TGCAGTGCTAGAGTTACTAGCGGGGGAAACAATGAGCAGTTCTTC. Translation: CSARVTSGGNNEQFF.

The rearrangement uses TRBV20-1 and TRBJ2-7, with 7 bases aligning to TRBD2. CDR3 length: 15 residues. CDR1 is DFQATT and CDR2 is SNEGSKA in the germline V gene (reference sequence). The J segment lost 1 base and the V segment lost 5 bases, leaving 11 bases of the junction unmatched. CDR3 sequence (DNA): TGCAGTGCTTTGCCCCGGACTAGACCTTCCTACGAGCAGTACTTC. Residues: CSALPRTRPSYEQYF.

This clonotype was recorded many times. V usage is TRBV28 and J usage is TRBJ2-7, with a weak D call TRBD1 (6 bases). Germline V lookup: CDR1 MDHEN, CDR2 SYDVKM. With 6 bases removed from V and 0 bases from J, the gap between germline ends came to 15 bases. This CDR3 contains 15 residues. CDR3 bases: TGTGCCAGCAGACTACTCCGGGACAACTCCTACGAGCAGTACTTC. Its translation: CASRLLRDNSYEQYF.

This clonotype was seen a handful of times. The chain combines TRBV11-2 with TRBJ1-2, with D perhaps matching TRBD1 (5 bases). This CDR3 spans 15 amino acids. Germline-derived CDR1 and CDR2 are SGHAT and FQNNGV. Trimming removed 5 bases from V and 4 bases from J, with 17 bases in between. Here the CDR3 reads CASSPSHGAGYGYTF. CDR3 DNA: TGTGCCAGCAGCCCCTCCCACGGGGCGGGCTATGGCTACACCTTC.

The V call is TRBV7-2, the J call TRBJ2-3; D unclear. This CDR3 is 15 amino acids long. Germline V gene lookup returns CDR1 SGHTA and CDR2 FQGNSA. Deletions cut 7 bases from V and 5 bases from J, with 19 bases between. The DNA of the CDR3 is TGTGCCAGCACCGAGATAGGCTATAGGAGAGATACGCAGTATTTT. It codes for CASTEIGYRRDTQYF.

The chain is built from TRBV15 and TRBJ2-7; TRBD1 might be the D (5 bases). The V gene lost 0 bases and the J gene lost 5 bases, with 11 bases spanning the gap. From germline, CDR1 is LNHNV and CDR2 YYDKDF (reference sequence). The CDR3 consists of 14 residues. This chain's CDR3 is CATSRDGRANEQYF. The CDR3 nucleotides read TGTGCCACCAGCAGAGACGGCAGGGCCAACGAGCAGTACTTC.

This clonotype was found a few times. The rearrangement joins TRBV20-1 to TRBJ1-1; 8 bases line up with TRBD1. Germline V gene data show CDR1 as DFQATT and CDR2 as SNEGSKA (reference sequence). This CDR3 has 13 amino acids. V shed 6 bases and J 5 bases; nucleotides not matched to a gene: 8. The CDR3 sequence is CSAQQGGGTEAFF. CDR3 nucleotide sequence: TGCAGTGCACAACAGGGGGGTGGAACTGAAGCTTTCTTT.